A selection of T cell receptor beta chains follows, all from one sample in a study of T cells in Graves' hyperthyroidism and ophthalmopathy. MiXCR, applied by TCRdb to the multiplex PCR reads, yields one record per CDR3 protein. The table has some 510,000 distinct CDR3 sequences, around 20% seen once; the top ten hold approximately 25%. The sequencing sample was made of blood. The origin of the receptors is a man between 18 and 35 years old with Graves' hyperthyroidism. CDR3s leave out the opening cysteine and the closing phenylalanine or tryptophan. The order of the fields is J gene, V gene, CDR3 protein.

>TRBJ1-1|TRBV6-5
ASSYHPGPNTEAF
>TRBJ2-5|TRBV20-1
SALGGDRGKGQY
>TRBJ1-2|TRBV5-1
ASSFERNYGYT
>TRBJ1-1|TRBV6-1
VSWGGKDTEAF
>TRBJ1-1|TRBV4-1
ASSLQVRNVNTEAF
>TRBJ1-2|TRBV11-2
ASSLRSSGLWAGYT
>TRBJ2-5|TRBV4-1
ASSQVRAGGGPETQY
>TRBJ2-7|TRBV6-2/TRBV6-3
ASSLTAGGTYEQY
>TRBJ2-7|TRBV30
AWSRGQGGEQY
>TRBJ1-5|TRBV15
ATSRDLRGTQPQH
>TRBJ2-5|TRBV24-1
ATSESGLSETQY
>TRBJ1-2|TRBV5-1
ASSLAARGYGYT
>TRBJ1-2|TRBV19
ASRPPTVPNYGYT
>TRBJ2-7|TRBV4-1
ASSQRGLFPYEQY
>TRBJ2-5|TRBV20-1
SGVVAASIQY
>TRBJ2-7|TRBV28
ASSLRRQITYEQY
>TRBJ1-2|TRBV6-1
ASSEVDGANYGYT
>TRBJ2-5|TRBV5-1
ASKGFQHYQETQY
>TRBJ1-1|TRBV18
ASSPGLNTEAF
>TRBJ2-7|TRBV9
ASSVGSEREQY
>TRBJ1-2|TRBV6-2/TRBV6-3
ASFRTNYGYT
>TRBJ1-5|TRBV19
ASSLKGTANQPQH
>TRBJ2-7|TRBV5-1
ASSYTRGEQY
>TRBJ2-5|TRBV30
AWISSGEETQY
>TRBJ2-5|TRBV6-1
AGSDDPRYRDQETQY
>TRBJ1-1|TRBV7-3
ASSTSGYGGTEAF
>TRBJ1-5|TRBV28
ASVLGPYSNQPQH
>TRBJ1-1|TRBV2
ANSLSGRNEAF
>TRBJ2-7|TRBV28
ASSAAGHQLSYEQY
>TRBJ2-7|TRBV20-1
SARDVLSYEQY
>TRBJ1-3|TRBV12-3/TRBV12-4
ASSFRTGTMSSGNTIY
>TRBJ1-1|TRBV2
ASSPSGYTEAF
>TRBJ1-1|TRBV5-1
ASRGMNTEAF
>TRBJ2-5|TRBV20-1
SARDVRFQETQY